The rows below give T cell receptor beta chains drawn from one sample of a study of blood T cell repertoires in COVID-19. TCRdb's table, derived via immunoSEQ multiplex PCR, lists solely in-frame clones and lacks some. The sample lists over 150,000 clones; about 91% were seen once. Material: peripheral blood. The receptors originated from a woman aged 60-75 years who had recovered from COVID-19. The CDR3 runs from the conserved cysteine through the conserved F or W. D genes are given only for firm matches. Size values are once, few and many counts, or a class for expanded clones, and some rows have none.

j_gene,d_gene,abundance,v_gene,CDR3aa,CDR3nt
TRBJ2-7,NA,NA,TRBV12-3/TRBV12-4,CASSFLYEQYF,TGTGCCAGCAGTTTCCTCTACGAGCAGTACTTC
TRBJ1-4,TRBD1,NA,TRBV2,CASSETGGRNEKLFF,TGTGCCAGCAGTGAGACAGGGGGCAGAAATGAAAAACTGTTTTTT
TRBJ1-6,NA,NA,TRBV6-1,CASSEEQRTTAYNSPLHF,TGTGCCAGCAGTGAAGAGCAAAGGACGACAGCCTATAATTCACCCCTCCACTTT
TRBJ2-1,TRBD2,once,TRBV11-2,CASSPDPTTSGGYNEQFF,TGTGCCAGCAGCCCAGACCCGACGACTAGCGGGGGCTACAATGAGCAGTTCTTC
TRBJ1-2,TRBD1,once,TRBV9,CASSVGQGASGYTF,TGTGCCAGCAGCGTGGGACAGGGGGCATCAGGCTACACCTTC
TRBJ2-2,NA,NA,TRBV6-2/TRBV6-3,CASSYSPGELFF,TGTGCCAGCAGTTACAGCCCCGGGGAGCTGTTTTTT
TRBJ1-6,NA,NA,TRBV2,CASKRTATYNSPLHF,TGTGCCAGCAAGAGGACAGCCACCTATAATTCACCCCTCCACTTT
TRBJ1-5,NA,NA,TRBV2,CASSDTGREGQPQHF,TGTGCCAGCAGTGACACAGGGAGAGAGGGACAGCCCCAGCATTTT
TRBJ1-3,NA,NA,TRBV6-5,CASSAGNTIYF,TGTGCCAGCAGCGCCGGGAACACCATATATTTT
TRBJ2-1,TRBD1,NA,TRBV7-9,CASSHDRGRYNEQFF,TGTGCCAGCAGCCATGACAGGGGAAGATACAATGAGCAGTTCTTC
TRBJ1-2,TRBD1,NA,TRBV2,CASSLDREGTF,TGTGCCAGCAGTTTGGACAGGGAGGGCACCTTC
TRBJ2-6,NA,NA,TRBV5-5,CASSLPVSGANVLTF,TGTGCCAGCAGCTTGCCGGTCTCTGGGGCCAACGTCCTGACTTTC
TRBJ2-1,NA,few,TRBV9,CASSTLGVSSYNEQFF,TGTGCCAGCAGCACCCTAGGGGTTAGCTCCTACAATGAGCAGTTCTTC
TRBJ2-3,TRBD1,NA,TRBV5-1,CASSAAGTGKTDTQYF,TGCGCCAGCAGCGCGGCCGGGACAGGGAAGACAGATACGCAGTATTTT
TRBJ2-6,NA,NA,TRBV5-1,CASSVQVLDSGANVLTF,TGCGCCAGCAGCGTACAGGTTCTCGACTCTGGGGCCAACGTCCTGACTTTC
TRBJ1-2,TRBD1,NA,TRBV19,CASSIRTGGYGYTF,TGTGCCAGTAGTATTCGGACAGGGGGCTATGGCTACACCTTC
TRBJ2-2,TRBD2,NA,TRBV5-1,CASRPPERGDTGELFF,TGCGCCAGCAGACCCCCGGAGCGGGGGGACACCGGGGAGCTGTTTTTT
TRBJ2-1,TRBD1,NA,TRBV6-6,CASSLTSGQGPLSYNEQFF,TGTGCCAGCAGTCTAACGTCGGGACAGGGCCCTCTCTCCTACAATGAGCAGTTCTTC
TRBJ1-5,TRBD1,NA,TRBV5-6,CASSARTGSNQPQHF,TGTGCCAGCAGCGCCAGGACAGGGAGCAATCAGCCCCAGCATTTT
TRBJ1-2,TRBD1,NA,TRBV12-3/TRBV12-4,CASRTGASGGYTF,TGTGCCAGCAGGACAGGGGCCTCTGGGGGCTACACCTTC
TRBJ1-2,TRBD1,once,TRBV9,CASSEGQARGYTF,TGTGCCAGCAGCGAGGGACAGGCCCGTGGCTACACCTTC
TRBJ2-2,NA,NA,TRBV12-3/TRBV12-4,CASSLQGTGELFF,TGTGCCAGCAGTTTACAGGGCACCGGGGAGCTGTTTTTT
TRBJ1-2,TRBD1,NA,TRBV4-1,CASSQDPPGQGRYGYTF,TGCGCCAGCAGCCAAGACCCGCCGGGACAGGGACGCTATGGCTACACCTTC
TRBJ1-2,NA,NA,TRBV3-1/TRBV3-2,CASSQAERGYGYTF,TGTGCCAGCAGCCAAGCGGAGCGCGGCTATGGCTACACCTTC
TRBJ1-1,NA,few,TRBV6-1,CASSETSQALSEAFF,TGTGCCAGCAGTGAAACATCACAGGCACTCTCCGAAGCTTTCTTT
TRBJ1-3,NA,NA,TRBV6-2/TRBV6-3,CASSYSASGNTIYF,TGTGCCAGCAGTTACTCAGCCTCCGGAAACACCATATATTTT
TRBJ1-3,NA,NA,TRBV28,CASSFSYLSGNTIYF,TGTGCCAGCAGTTTCAGTTATCTCTCTGGAAACACCATATATTTT
TRBJ2-7,NA,NA,TRBV5-1,CASSQGSIDEQYF,TGCGCCAGCAGCCAGGGCTCTATAGACGAGCAGTACTTC
TRBJ2-7,NA,NA,TRBV20-1,CSASREARVVYEQYF,TGCAGTGCTAGTCGGGAAGCTAGGGTGGTCTACGAGCAGTACTTC
TRBJ2-7,TRBD2,NA,TRBV7-3,CASSLGGGASYEQYF,TGTGCCAGCAGCCTGGGCGGGGGTGCCTCCTACGAGCAGTACTTC
TRBJ1-6,TRBD1,NA,TRBV6-5,CASGQGDTNSPLHF,TGTGCCTCCGGGCAGGGGGATACTAATTCACCCCTCCACTTT
TRBJ1-4,NA,NA,TRBV9,CASSAIGGPNEKLFF,TGTGCCAGCAGCGCAATCGGGGGGCCTAATGAAAAACTGTTTTTT
TRBJ2-5,NA,NA,TRBV10-3,CAISPGERQETQYF,TGTGCCATCAGCCCAGGGGAACGGCAAGAGACCCAGTACTTC
TRBJ2-7,TRBD2,NA,TRBV5-1,CASSPRPSGGLNYEQYF,TGCGCCAGCAGCCCCCGTCCTAGCGGGGGGTTGAACTACGAGCAGTACTTC
TRBJ1-2,NA,NA,TRBV2,CASSEATPNYGYTF,TGTGCCAGCAGTGAAGCGACACCTAACTATGGCTACACCTTC
TRBJ2-1,TRBD2,once,TRBV3-1/TRBV3-2,CASSQWASGGANEQFF,TGTGCCAGCAGCCAATGGGCTAGCGGGGGGGCGAATGAGCAGTTCTTC
TRBJ1-4,TRBD1,few,TRBV28,CASSTSGQGESTNEKLFF,TGTGCCAGCAGTACAAGCGGACAGGGGGAGTCAACTAATGAAAAACTGTTTTTT
TRBJ2-7,TRBD2,NA,TRBV5-4,CASSSALAGTEQYF,TGTGCCAGCAGCTCTGCTCTAGCGGGGACCGAGCAGTACTTC
TRBJ2-3,NA,NA,TRBV2,CASRPPVFEYTQYF,TGTGCCAGCAGGCCCCCGGTCTTTGAGTATACGCAGTATTTT
TRBJ1-2,NA,NA,TRBV5-5,CASSLWTDLNYGYTF,TGTGCCAGCAGCCTCTGGACAGATTTAAACTATGGCTACACCTTC
TRBJ1-2,NA,NA,TRBV19,CASSRQQSYGYTF,TGTGCCAGTAGTAGGCAACAGAGCTATGGCTACACCTTC
TRBJ1-6,NA,NA,TRBV3-1/TRBV3-2,CASSQDLTTPLHF,TGTGCCAGCAGCCAAGATTTGACAACACCCCTCCACTTT
TRBJ2-1,NA,once,TRBV12-1,CASSARTSESYNEQFF,TGTGCCAGCAGCGCCCGGACTAGCGAATCCTACAATGAGCAGTTCTTC
TRBJ2-3,TRBD2,NA,TRBV9,CASKPSSRGGVTDTQYF,TGTGCCAGCAAACCCTCCTCTCGCGGGGGGGTCACAGATACGCAGTATTTT
TRBJ2-1,TRBD1,NA,TRBV27,CASSFRGTVYNEQFF,TGTGCCAGCAGTTTTAGAGGGACAGTCTACAATGAGCAGTTCTTC
TRBJ2-5,NA,NA,TRBV27,CASSHRVGETQYF,TGTGCCAGCAGTCACAGGGTCGGAGAGACCCAGTACTTC
TRBJ1-1,TRBD1,NA,TRBV28,CASSASGGQGAGNTEAFF,TGTGCCAGCAGTGCCTCCGGTGGACAGGGGGCCGGGAACACTGAAGCTTTCTTT
TRBJ1-2,TRBD1,NA,TRBV7-9,CASSPKPYRQGEGYGYTF,TGTGCCAGCAGCCCAAAACCCTACCGACAGGGAGAGGGCTATGGCTACACCTTC
TRBJ1-5,NA,NA,TRBV3-1/TRBV3-2,CASSQASGGQPQHF,TGTGCCAGCAGCCAAGCTAGCGGGGGTCAGCCCCAGCATTTT
TRBJ1-6,TRBD1,NA,TRBV10-3,CAISEKTGEAAPLHF,TGTGCCATCAGTGAGAAAACAGGGGAGGCCGCACCCCTCCACTTT
TRBJ2-5,TRBD2,NA,TRBV7-7,CASSPGLAGGAQETQYF,TGTGCTAGCAGCCCGGGACTAGCGGGGGGTGCACAAGAGACCCAGTACTTC
TRBJ1-2,NA,NA,TRBV30,CAWTENYGYTF,TGTGCCTGGACGGAGAACTATGGCTACACCTTC